These 20 T cell receptor beta chains were sequenced from one sample in a study of radiotherapy plus CTLA-4 blockade in lung cancer. Generated by immunoSEQ multiplex PCR, the TCRdb table keeps only in-frame clones and is missing some. The table lists about 100,000 clones, about four fifths of them singletons, with over 0.75% in the top ten. This specimen consisted of peripheral blood, obtained from a patient treated with radiotherapy plus ipilimumab. These receptors were obtained from a human donor with non-small cell lung cancer who had stable disease on radiotherapy plus ipilimumab.

The CDR3 reads CASSSDITGFYEQYF. The CDR3 DNA sequence: TGTGCCAGCAGCTCGGACATCACAGGGTTCTACGAGCAGTACTTC. This chain joins TRBV7-8 and TRBJ2-7; weak D call: TRBD1 (6 bases). CDR1 and CDR2 from the germline V gene are SGHVS and FQNEAQ. The ends were cut back, 4 bases at V and 3 bases at J, with 16 bases in the middle. The CDR3 extends over 15 amino acids.

The V and J genes are TRBV27 and TRBJ2-1; no reliable D call. CDR1 is MNHEY, CDR2 SMNVEV, per germline (reference sequence). Trimming pared 6 bases from V and 3 bases from J, leaving 0 bases between. This CDR3 has 10 amino acids. The DNA of the CDR3 is TGTGCCAGCAGCTACAATGAGCAGTTCTTC. It is translated as CASSYNEQFF.

The chain combines TRBV11-2 with TRBJ1-2, with D perhaps TRBD1 (6 bases). The CDR3 is made up of 14 amino acids. Trimming shortened V by 4 bases and J by 5 bases, and 14 bases separated the two germline ends. Germline CDR1 SGHAT, CDR2 FQNNGV. The CDR3 loop reads CASSSLRDIYGYTF. For the CDR3, the DNA is TGTGCCAGCAGCTCCCTCCGGGACATTTATGGCTACACCTTC.

This clone was seen once. CDR3 DNA sequence: TGTGCCAGCAGTCAGACAGTTCCGGCCTACGAGCAGTACTTC. As protein: CASSQTVPAYEQYF. V gene TRBV2 combines with J gene TRBJ2-7; D might be TRBD1 (5 bases). Germline V gene data show CDR1 as SNHLY and CDR2 as FYNNEI. CDR3 length: 14 amino acids. Trimming took 5 bases from V and 2 from J, leaving 13 bases between them.

V gene TRBV6-5 combines with J gene TRBJ2-1; D may be TRBD2 (6 bases). Trimming pared 3 bases from V and 8 bases from J, leaving 20 bases between. This CDR3 is built from 16 residues. Germline CDR1 is MNHEY and CDR2 is SVGAGI. CDR3 DNA: TGTGCCAGCAGTTATTCGACGGGCCTAGCGCGCGATGAGCAGTTCTTC. Residues: CASSYSTGLARDEQFF.

The CDR3 region has the DNA TGCGCCAGCAGCCAAGTGGACCTAGTCTTCACAGATACGCAGTATTTT. This sequence encodes CASSQVDLVFTDTQYF. V and J are TRBV4-1 and TRBJ2-3; unclear D gene. Trimming stripped 1 base from V and 2 bases from J, with 13 bases between. CDR1 is MGHRA and CDR2 is YSYEKL in the germline V gene. The CDR3 extends over 16 amino acids.

V gene TRBV6-1 combines with J gene TRBJ2-6; a weak D match, TRBD1 (6 bases). V was clipped by 0 bases and J by 0 bases, with 24 bases between them. The CDR3 is made up of 22 amino acids. Germline V gene lookup returns CDR1 MNHNS and CDR2 SASEGT. This chain's CDR3 is CASSEAKWGTWTAVSGANVLTF. The CDR3 DNA sequence: TGTGCCAGCAGTGAAGCTAAGTGGGGTACCTGGACAGCCGTCTCTGGGGCCAACGTCCTGACTTTC.

This chain joins TRBV14 and TRBJ1-2; D unclear. The germline V gene encodes CDR1 SGHDN and CDR2 FVKESK. V lost 4 bases to trimming and J lost 7 bases, with 16 bases between them. The CDR3 runs to 14 residues. The CDR3 DNA reads TGTGCCAGCAGCCGCCAGTTGGATGTGGGTGGCTACACCTTC. This translates into CASSRQLDVGGYTF.

The chain recombines TRBV10-3 with TRBJ2-7; TRBD2 aligns across 10 bases. The CDR3 length is 14 residues. Germline CDR1 ENHRY, CDR2 SYGVKD. V trimming: 6 bases; J trimming: 3 bases; junction bases outside the gene matches: 5. As DNA, the CDR3 is TGTGCCATCAGGACCGAGCGGGGGGGCTACGAGCAGTACTTC. Amino acid sequence: CAIRTERGGYEQYF.

This clone has only a few counts. The chain carries TRBV5-1 and TRBJ1-4, with 7 bases that match TRBD1. The CDR3 has 17 residues. The germline gives CDR1 SGHRS, CDR2 YFSETQ. The trim removed 0 bases at V and 5 bases at J, leaving 10 bases unmatched. The CDR3 reads CASSLGDRQGGNEKLFF. The CDR3 DNA reads as TGCGCCAGCAGCTTGGGGGACAGACAAGGCGGAAATGAAAAACTGTTTTTT. The complete variable domain, with remaining parts taken from reference TRBV5-1 and TRBJ1-4, reads KAGVTQTPRYLIKTRGQQVTLSCSPISGHRSVSWYQQTPGQGLQFLFEYFSETQRNKGNFPGRFSGRQFSNSRSEMNVSTLELGDSALYLCASSLGDRQGGNEKLFFGSGTQLSVL.

CDR3 coding DNA: TGTGCCTGGAGTGAGGTCCAGGATTACGAGCAGTACTTC. It yields the protein CAWSEVQDYEQYF. The rearrangement joins TRBV30 to TRBJ2-7; no clear D gene. This CDR3 is built from 13 residues. Germline assignment: CDR1 GTSNPN and CDR2 SVGIG (reference sequence). V lost 1 base and J lost 4, with 11 bases in between.

The count of this clone is one. The chain employs TRBV5-4 and TRBJ2-5; D tentatively fits TRBD1 or TRBD2 (5 bases each). The V end was cut by 3 bases, the J end by 1 base, with 10 bases between. The CDR3 runs 14 residues. From germline, CDR1 is SGHNT and CDR2 YYREEE (reference sequence). CDR3 sequence reads: CASSSRDGQETQYF. CDR3 DNA: TGTGCCAGCAGCTCAAGGGACGGCCAAGAGACCCAGTACTTC.

This sequence joins TRBV5-1 and TRBJ1-6, with 9 bases matching TRBD1. Germline CDR1 and CDR2: SGHRS and YFSETQ. The CDR3 covers 14 residues. V shed 4 bases, J shed 10 bases, and the junction held 6 bases outside the gene matches. CDR3: CASSAGTGRSPLHF. The CDR3 DNA reads TGCGCCAGCAGCGCCGGGACAGGGAGGTCACCCCTCCACTTT.

The gene calls are TRBV7-9 and TRBJ2-1; TRBD2 might be the D (5 bases). Germline V CDR1 and CDR2: SEHNR, FQNEAQ (reference sequence). The CDR3 length is 14 residues. V was clipped by 1 base and J by 7 bases, with 11 bases between them. The CDR3 region is CASSLGGPGNEQFF. The CDR3 DNA sequence: TGTGCCAGCAGCTTAGGAGGGCCGGGGAATGAGCAGTTCTTC.

CDR3 in DNA: TGTGCCAGTAGTGCCACCTGGGACAGGGGGCGTGTTGGGTGGACGATAGCCAAAAACATTCAGTACTTC. Translated, it gives CASSATWDRGRVGWTIAKNIQYF. The rearrangement links TRBV19 to TRBJ2-4, with 12 bases that match TRBD1. V lost 5 bases to trimming and J lost 0 bases; unmatched junction nucleotides: 23. Per germline, CDR1 LNHDA and CDR2 SQIVND (reference sequence). There are 23 residues in the CDR3. Together with reference TRBV19 and TRBJ2-4, the CDR3 gives the full variable domain: DGGITQSPKYLFRKEGQNVTLSCEQNLNHDAMYWYRQDPGQGLRLIYYSQIVNDFQKGDIAEGYSVSREKKESFPLTVTSAQKNPTAFYLCASSATWDRGRVGWTIAKNIQYFGAGTRLSVL.

The chain recombines TRBV18 with TRBJ2-7; 7 bases match TRBD1. Per the germline V gene, CDR1 is KGHSH and CDR2 is LQKENI. CDR3 length equals 15 residues. The ends lost 5 bases at V and 6 bases at J; junction bases unmatched: 13. DNA for the CDR3: TGTGCCAGCTCATCGAAACACGACAGGGTCGGCGAGCAGTACTTC. Protein product: CASSSKHDRVGEQYF.

The rearrangement uses TRBV9 and TRBJ1-2, with D possibly matching TRBD1 (6 bases). CDR3 size: 13 residues. Germline CDR1 reads SGDLS; CDR2 reads YYNGEE. Trimming removed 6 bases from V and 6 bases from J, with 15 bases in between. CDR3 protein: CASKSSGGDGYTF. CDR3 coding DNA: TGTGCCAGCAAAAGTTCCGGGGGCGATGGCTACACCTTC.

The chain has TRBV2 and TRBJ2-3, with 9 positions matching TRBD2. With V trimmed by 3 bases and J by 4 bases, 8 bases remained unmatched. The CDR3 totals 16 residues. Per germline, CDR1 SNHLY and CDR2 FYNNEI. This chain's CDR3 is CASSDGGRANPDTQYF. CDR3 in DNA: TGTGCCAGCAGTGATGGCGGGAGGGCGAACCCAGATACGCAGTATTTT.

The chain is built from TRBV19 and TRBJ1-4; TRBD1 matches at 7 bases. Germline assignment: CDR1 LNHDA and CDR2 SQIVND (reference sequence). The CDR3 covers 15 residues. J gave up 3 bases and V 5 bases, and 6 bases lay outside the gene matches. CDR3 DNA sequence: TGTGCCAGTAGTGATTATCAGGGGGCTAATGAAAAACTGTTTTTT. Residues: CASSDYQGANEKLFF. Combining the CDR3 with reference TRBV19 and TRBJ1-4 gives the whole variable domain DGGITQSPKYLFRKEGQNVTLSCEQNLNHDAMYWYRQDPGQGLRLIYYSQIVNDFQKGDIAEGYSVSREKKESFPLTVTSAQKNPTAFYLCASSDYQGANEKLFFGSGTQLSVL.

This clone showed up just a few times. This chain connects TRBV6-1 to TRBJ2-7, with TRBD1 matching over 11 bases. The CDR3 totals 15 residues. In germline, CDR1 is MNHNS, CDR2 SASEGT. The V gene end was trimmed by 1 base and the J gene end by 3 bases; junction bases not matched to a gene: 2. The DNA of the CDR3 is TGTGCCAGCAGTGAAGAGGACAGGGGGCTCTACGAGCAGTACTTC. Protein: CASSEEDRGLYEQYF.